This is a list of T cell receptor beta chains from one sample in a study of blood T cell repertoires in COVID-19. Generated by immunoSEQ multiplex PCR, the TCRdb table keeps only in-frame clones and is missing some. The sample includes fewer than 150,000 clones, 86% of them seen just once. Sequenced sample: peripheral blood. The source of these receptors is a man between 65 and 79 years old who had recovered from COVID-19. The CDR3 runs from the conserved cysteine through the conserved F or W. D genes are given only for firm matches. The listing skips clone size in some rows; elsewhere it reads once, few, many or a size class.

TRBV19,TRBJ2-4,TRBD2,NA,CASSGTSGRSGKNIQYF,TGTGCCAGTAGCGGGACTAGCGGGAGATCGGGCAAAAACATTCAGTACTTC
TRBV3-1/TRBV3-2,TRBJ2-7,NA,NA,CASSQDSPSAEQYF,TGTGCCAGCAGCCAAGATAGCCCCAGCGCGGAGCAGTACTTC
TRBV28,TRBJ2-7,TRBD2,NA,CASSSGKPGGRNEQYF,TGTGCCAGCAGTTCGGGCAAGCCCGGCGGGAGAAACGAGCAGTACTTC
TRBV29-1,TRBJ1-5,NA,few,CSVIETAKNQPQHF,TGCAGCGTTATTGAGACAGCCAAAAATCAGCCCCAGCATTTT
TRBV7-3,TRBJ1-1,TRBD1,NA,CASSPGQGGRAFF,TGTGCCAGCAGCCCAGGACAGGGCGGGCGAGCTTTCTTT
TRBV5-1,TRBJ2-2,NA,NA,CASRWAPTPTGELFF,TGCGCCAGCCGCTGGGCACCCACTCCTACCGGGGAGCTGTTTTTT
TRBV28,TRBJ1-6,NA,NA,CASEATVYSPLHF,TGTGCCAGCGAGGCGACAGTATATTCACCCCTCCACTTT
TRBV28,TRBJ1-2,TRBD1,NA,CASSLGTGDGYTF,TGTGCCAGCAGTTTGGGGACAGGAGACGGCTACACCTTC
TRBV19,TRBJ1-6,TRBD1,NA,CASRAGGTYNSPLHF,TGTGCCAGTAGAGCAGGGGGAACCTATAATTCACCCCTCCACTTT
TRBV5-1,TRBJ1-2,NA,NA,CASRVQGLNYGYTF,TGCGCCAGCAGGGTCCAGGGCCTTAACTATGGCTACACCTTC
TRBV5-1,TRBJ1-6,TRBD1,NA,CASSRDRDNSPLHF,TGCGCCAGCAGTCGGGACAGGGATAATTCACCCCTCCACTTT
TRBV28,TRBJ1-5,NA,NA,CASSRYDSNQPQHF,TGTGCCAGCAGTCGCTATGACAGTAATCAGCCCCAGCATTTT
TRBV14,TRBJ2-5,TRBD2,once,CASSQYLAAGETQYF,TGTGCCAGCAGCCAATACCTAGCGGCCGGGGAGACCCAGTACTTC
TRBV28,TRBJ1-1,NA,NA,CASSSYTEAFF,TGTGCCAGCAGTTCCTATACTGAAGCTTTCTTT
TRBV28,TRBJ2-2,TRBD1,NA,CASSFPGQGPGELFF,TGTGCCAGCAGTTTCCCGGGACAGGGGCCCGGGGAGCTGTTTTTT
TRBV6-1,TRBJ2-7,NA,NA,CASSEARPGEQYF,TGTGCCAGCAGTGAAGCCCGTCCGGGCGAGCAGTACTTC
TRBV7-6,TRBJ1-5,NA,NA,CASSLGGPQHF,TGTGCCAGCAGCTTAGGAGGGCCCCAGCATTTT
TRBV9,TRBJ1-1,NA,NA,CASSVAGRGSPEAFF,TGTGCCAGCAGCGTAGCTGGGAGGGGATCGCCTGAAGCTTTCTTT